The rows below give T cell receptor beta chains drawn from one sample of a study of T cell changes during pregnancy in multiple sclerosis. Clones were read by immunoSEQ multiplex PCR, and TCRdb kept only the in-frame ones, dropping some. The sample consists of about 67,000 clones, about 91% of them appearing once. Here the sequenced sample was peripheral blood, taken in the first trimester of pregnancy. The origin of the receptors is a female donor with multiple sclerosis, enrolled in a pregnancy study. Each CDR3 is given with its conserved first and last residue. Fields, in order: V gene, J gene, clone size, D gene, CDR3 protein, CDR3 DNA. A D gene is named only where the DNA matches it firmly. Clone size is given for some rows only: seen once, a few or many times, or a class if the clone is expanded.

>TRBV7-9|TRBJ1-6|few|NA
CASSWREGVSAPLHF
TGTGCCAGCAGCTGGCGGGAGGGAGTAAGTGCACCCCTCCACTTT
>TRBV7-2|TRBJ2-1|once|TRBD2
CASSLPGLAGVGQFF
TGTGCCAGCAGCTTACCGGGACTAGCGGGAGTCGGGCAGTTCTTC
>TRBV5-1|TRBJ2-1|NA|TRBD2
CASSLESGVEQFF
TGCGCCAGCAGCTTGGAGAGCGGGGTAGAGCAGTTCTTC
>TRBV10-1|TRBJ2-5|NA|TRBD1
CASSDTGTGVQETQYF
TGCGCCAGCAGTGATACCGGGACAGGGGTCCAAGAGACCCAGTACTTC
>TRBV18|TRBJ1-2|NA|NA
CASSPETFSGYTF
TGTGCCAGCTCACCAGAGACATTCAGTGGCTACACCTTC
>TRBV9|TRBJ1-1|NA|NA
CASSLTGRVNTEAFF
TGTGCCAGCAGCTTAACAGGGAGGGTGAACACTGAAGCTTTCTTT
>TRBV7-2|TRBJ2-7|NA|NA
CAGSSGGGAYEQYF
TGTGCCGGCAGCTCCGGTGGCGGTGCCTACGAGCAGTACTTC
>TRBV30|TRBJ2-7|NA|NA
CAWSVRRTANQQYF
TGTGCCTGGAGTGTACGGAGGACAGCTAACCAGCAGTACTTC
>TRBV5-6|TRBJ2-1|NA|TRBD2
CASTPSGLAGFDEQFF
TGTGCCAGCACCCCCTCCGGACTAGCGGGATTTGATGAGCAGTTCTTC
>TRBV12-5|TRBJ2-2|once|NA
CASGLVRGNTGELFF
TGTGCTAGTGGTTTGGTACGGGGGAACACCGGGGAGCTGTTTTTT
>TRBV7-9|TRBJ2-1|NA|TRBD1
CASSLGGQGAYNEQFF
TGTGCCAGCAGCTTAGGGGGACAGGGTGCCTACAATGAGCAGTTCTTC
>TRBV28|TRBJ1-5|NA|NA
CASREGAVSNQPQHF
TGTGCCAGCAGGGAAGGGGCGGTTAGCAATCAGCCCCAGCATTTT
>TRBV29-1|TRBJ1-4|NA|NA
CSVGQTGIDEKLFF
TGCAGCGTTGGACAAACAGGGATCGACGAAAAACTGTTTTTT
>TRBV5-6|TRBJ2-1|NA|NA
CASSLAGVAGGQFF
TGTGCCAGCAGCTTGGCTGGGGTTGCCGGGGGGCAGTTCTTC
>TRBV5-4|TRBJ1-3|NA|TRBD1
CASSEDRPSVGNTIYF
TGTGCCAGCAGCGAGGACAGGCCTTCGGTAGGAAACACCATATATTTT
>TRBV28|TRBJ1-1|NA|NA
CASSTTRVGGNNTEAFF
TGTGCCAGCAGTACCACCAGGGTTGGAGGGAATAACACTGAAGCTTTCTTT
>TRBV9|TRBJ2-1|NA|TRBD2
CASSTGLAVISSYNEQFF
TGTGCCAGCAGCACGGGACTAGCGGTGATAAGCTCCTACAATGAGCAGTTCTTC
>TRBV19|TRBJ1-1|NA|NA
CASTGTAGAEAFF
TGTGCCAGTACCGGGACGGCGGGGGCTGAAGCTTTCTTT
>TRBV6-1|TRBJ2-7|NA|TRBD2
CASSESPDILAGVTVREQYF
TGTGCCAGCAGTGAAAGTCCTGATATACTAGCGGGAGTTACGGTACGCGAGCAGTACTTC
>TRBV9|TRBJ2-3|NA|NA
CASSGTPWTDTQYF
TGTGCCAGCAGCGGGACTCCCTGGACAGATACGCAGTATTTT
>TRBV28|TRBJ1-2|NA|NA
CASSFGGSPANYGYTF
TGTGCCAGCAGTTTCGGGGGGTCCCCTGCTAACTATGGCTACACCTTC
>TRBV2|TRBJ1-5|NA|NA
CASSEAGTYRMLF
TGTGCCAGCAGTGAAGCTGGGACTTACCGTATGCTTTTT
>TRBV27|TRBJ1-2|NA|TRBD1
CASTGTGDRRGYTF
TGTGCCAGTACGGGGACAGGGGATCGGCGTGGCTACACCTTC
>TRBV5-1|TRBJ2-3|NA|TRBD2
CASSLEAGKSTDTQYF
TGCGCCAGCAGCTTGGAAGCGGGAAAGAGCACAGATACGCAGTATTTT
>TRBV2|TRBJ1-1|NA|NA
CASSGEGLLTEAFF
TGTGCCAGCAGTGGTGAGGGACTCCTCACTGAAGCTTTCTTT
>TRBV20-1|TRBJ2-5|NA|NA
CSAAAQETQYF
TGCAGTGCGGCGGCCCAAGAGACCCAGTACTTC
>TRBV15|TRBJ2-5|NA|TRBD2
CATSRGWTSGSQETQYF
TGTGCCACCAGCAGGGGGTGGACTAGCGGGTCCCAAGAGACCCAGTACTTC
>TRBV5-1|TRBJ2-1|once|TRBD2
CASSVGLASSSYNEQFF
TGCGCCAGCAGCGTTGGACTAGCGTCGAGCTCCTACAATGAGCAGTTCTTC
>TRBV19|TRBJ1-2|NA|NA
CASQRDRTYGYTF
TGTGCCAGTCAGCGGGACCGAACATATGGCTACACCTTC
>TRBV27|TRBJ2-1|NA|TRBD1
CASSPPGTGVYNEQFF
TGTGCCAGCAGTCCACCCGGGACAGGAGTCTACAATGAGCAGTTCTTC
>TRBV28|TRBJ2-7|NA|TRBD1
CASSSSGQGGDEQYF
TGTGCCAGCAGTTCCTCGGGACAGGGAGGCGACGAGCAGTACTTC
>TRBV30|TRBJ2-1|NA|NA
CAWSASSSYNEQFF
TGTGCCTGGAGTGCCTCTAGCTCCTACAATGAGCAGTTCTTC
>TRBV4-1|TRBJ2-7|few|NA
CASSQVEGRHEQYF
TGCGCCAGCAGCCAGGTTGAGGGGAGGCACGAGCAGTACTTC
>TRBV6-6|TRBJ1-6|NA|NA
CASSYSKSSYNSPLHF
TGTGCCAGCAGTTACTCCAAGAGCTCCTATAATTCACCCCTCCACTTT
>TRBV6-5|TRBJ2-1|NA|TRBD1
CASSTDRDRYNEQFF
TGTGCCAGCAGTACCGACCGGGACAGATACAATGAGCAGTTCTTC
>TRBV9|TRBJ2-1|once|NA
CASSVGGLNEQFF
TGTGCCAGCAGCGTAGGGGGCCTCAATGAGCAGTTCTTC
>TRBV5-1|TRBJ2-5|NA|TRBD2
CASSLGLARETQYF
TGCGCCAGCAGCTTAGGACTAGCGAGAGAGACCCAGTACTTC
>TRBV5-6|TRBJ1-6|NA|NA
CASSLMRREYNSPLHF
TGTGCCAGCAGCTTGATGAGAAGGGAGTATAATTCACCCCTCCACTTT
>TRBV7-2|TRBJ2-5|NA|NA
CASSPGFDQGTQYF
TGTGCCAGCAGCCCCGGCTTCGACCAGGGGACCCAGTACTTC
>TRBV30|TRBJ1-5|NA|NA
CAWGSGGYQPQHF
TGTGCCTGGGGGTCGGGCGGGTATCAGCCCCAGCATTTT
>TRBV5-4|TRBJ1-3|few|TRBD1
CASSRGPTGSGNTIYF
TGTGCCAGCAGCAGGGGCCCGACAGGGTCTGGAAACACCATATATTTT
>TRBV4-1|TRBJ2-7|NA|TRBD1
CASSQVSDRGSREQYF
TGCGCCAGCAGCCAAGTGTCGGACAGGGGAAGTCGGGAACAGTACTTC
>TRBV9|TRBJ1-3|NA|NA
CASSARQASSGNTIYF
TGTGCCAGCAGCGCTCGACAGGCCAGCTCTGGAAACACCATATATTTT
>TRBV19|TRBJ1-1|NA|NA
CASSRGQNTEAFF
TGTGCCAGTAGCCGGGGACAAAACACTGAAGCTTTCTTT
>TRBV2|TRBJ2-7|NA|NA
CASRSDRLEQYF
TGTGCCAGCAGAAGTGATCGACTCGAGCAGTACTTC
>TRBV11-1|TRBJ2-7|NA|TRBD2
CASSLGLAGGEQYF
TGTGCCAGCAGCTTAGGGCTAGCGGGAGGCGAGCAGTACTTC
>TRBV6-5|TRBJ2-7|NA|NA
CASSYSIQGDEQYF
TGTGCCAGCAGTTACTCGATCCAGGGTGACGAGCAGTACTTC
>TRBV5-4|TRBJ2-3|NA|TRBD2
CASSPAQRGGTDTQYF
TGTGCCAGCAGCCCCGCACAGCGGGGGGGAACAGATACGCAGTATTTT
>TRBV7-3|TRBJ2-1|NA|NA
CASNLDRSYNEQFF
TGTGCCAGCAACCTGGACAGATCCTACAATGAGCAGTTCTTC
>TRBV18|TRBJ1-4|once|NA
CASSPKRREKLFF
TGTGCCAGCTCACCAAAGAGAAGGGAGAAACTGTTTTTT